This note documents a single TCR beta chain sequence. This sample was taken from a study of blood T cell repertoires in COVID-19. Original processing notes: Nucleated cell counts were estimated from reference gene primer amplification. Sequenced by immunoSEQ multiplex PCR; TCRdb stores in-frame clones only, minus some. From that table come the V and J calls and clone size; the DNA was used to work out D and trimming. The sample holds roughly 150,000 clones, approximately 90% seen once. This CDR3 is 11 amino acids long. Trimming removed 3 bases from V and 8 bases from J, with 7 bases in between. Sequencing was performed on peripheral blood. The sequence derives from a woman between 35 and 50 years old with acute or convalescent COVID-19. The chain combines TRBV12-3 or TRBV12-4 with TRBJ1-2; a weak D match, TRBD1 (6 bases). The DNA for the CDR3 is TGTGCCAGCAGTTTTGGACAGGGCTACACCTTC. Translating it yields CASSFGQGYTF.